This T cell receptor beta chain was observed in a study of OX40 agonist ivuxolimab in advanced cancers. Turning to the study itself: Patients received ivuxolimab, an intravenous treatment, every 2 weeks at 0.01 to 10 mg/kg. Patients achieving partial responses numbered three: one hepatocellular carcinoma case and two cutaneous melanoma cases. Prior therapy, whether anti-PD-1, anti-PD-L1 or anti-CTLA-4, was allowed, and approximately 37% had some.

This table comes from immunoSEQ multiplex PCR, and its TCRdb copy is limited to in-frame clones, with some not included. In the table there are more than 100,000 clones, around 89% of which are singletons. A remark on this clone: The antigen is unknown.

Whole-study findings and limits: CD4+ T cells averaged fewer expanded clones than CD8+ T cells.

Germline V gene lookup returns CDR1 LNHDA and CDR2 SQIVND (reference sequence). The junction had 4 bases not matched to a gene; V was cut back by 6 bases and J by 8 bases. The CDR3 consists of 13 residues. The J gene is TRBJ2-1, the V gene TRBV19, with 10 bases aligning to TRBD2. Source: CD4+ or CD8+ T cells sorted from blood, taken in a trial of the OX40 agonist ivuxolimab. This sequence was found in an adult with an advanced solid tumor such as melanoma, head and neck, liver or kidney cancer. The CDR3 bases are TGTGCCAGTAGATTAGCGGGGGGCCATGAGCAGTTCTTC. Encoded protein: CASRLAGGHEQFF.